Included here is one T cell receptor beta chain sequence, with context. The trim removed 0 bases at V and 6 bases at J, leaving 5 bases unmatched. Looked up from germline, CDR1 is SGHTA and CDR2 is FQGNSA. This CDR3 has 16 residues. The record originates from a study of blood T cell repertoires in COVID-19. The wider study: Acute and convalescent COVID-19 samples came from the United States, Italy and Spain. In each case, the material was cDNA or gDNA derived from T cells, B-cell-depleted T cells, or PBMCs.

Methods used by the authors: Scientists estimated how many nucleated cells there were by amplifying reference gene primers. Assay: immunoSEQ multiplex PCR; the TCRdb copy retains only in-frame clones and omits some. That table supplies the V and J calls and clone size; D and trimming were determined from the DNA. The profile shows about 250,000 clones, 88% of them singletons. Followed over time, Seattle patients had been enrolled while infection was active. The sequence came from a woman in her twenties or thirties with COVID-19, enrolled during active disease. The J gene is TRBJ2-1, the V gene TRBV7-2, with TRBD2 identical over 10 bases. Sequenced input: peripheral blood. The CDR3 sequence: CASSLAYLAGANEQFF. CDR3 sequence (DNA): TGTGCCAGCAGCTTAGCGTACCTAGCGGGAGCCAATGAGCAGTTCTTC. Drawing the rest from reference TRBV7-2 and TRBJ2-1, the complete variable domain is GAGVSQSPSNKVTEKGKDVELRCDPISGHTALYWYRQSLGQGLEFLIYFQGNSAPDKSGLPSDRFSAERTGGSVSTLTIQRTQQEDSAVYLCASSLAYLAGANEQFFGPGTRLTVL.